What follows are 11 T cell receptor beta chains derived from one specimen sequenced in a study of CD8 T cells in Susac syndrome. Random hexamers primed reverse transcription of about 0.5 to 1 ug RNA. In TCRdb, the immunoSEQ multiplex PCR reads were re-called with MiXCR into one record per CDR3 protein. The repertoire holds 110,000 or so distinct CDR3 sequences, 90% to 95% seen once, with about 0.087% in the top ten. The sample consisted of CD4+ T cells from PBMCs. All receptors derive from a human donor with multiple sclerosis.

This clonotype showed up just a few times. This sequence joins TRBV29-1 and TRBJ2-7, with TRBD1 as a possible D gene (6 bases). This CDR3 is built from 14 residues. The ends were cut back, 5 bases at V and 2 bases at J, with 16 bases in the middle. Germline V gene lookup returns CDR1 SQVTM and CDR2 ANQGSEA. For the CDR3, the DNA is TGCAGCGTTACAGGGATTACACCCCCCTACGAGCAGTACTTC. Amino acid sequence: CSVTGITPPYEQYF.

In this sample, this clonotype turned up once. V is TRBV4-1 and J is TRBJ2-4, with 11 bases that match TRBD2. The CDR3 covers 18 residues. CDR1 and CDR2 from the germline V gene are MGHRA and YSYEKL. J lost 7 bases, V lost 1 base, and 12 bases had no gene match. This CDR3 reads CASSQGASSGGAVNIQYF. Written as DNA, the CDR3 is TGCGCCAGCAGCCAAGGAGCAAGTAGCGGGGGGGCGGTGAACATTCAGTACTTC.

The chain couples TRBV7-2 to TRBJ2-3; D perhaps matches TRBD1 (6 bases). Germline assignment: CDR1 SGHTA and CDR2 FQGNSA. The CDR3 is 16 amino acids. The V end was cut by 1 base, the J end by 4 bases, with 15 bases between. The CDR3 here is CASSLVPGAGADTQYF. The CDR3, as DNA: TGTGCCAGCAGCTTAGTCCCAGGGGCAGGGGCAGATACGCAGTATTTT.

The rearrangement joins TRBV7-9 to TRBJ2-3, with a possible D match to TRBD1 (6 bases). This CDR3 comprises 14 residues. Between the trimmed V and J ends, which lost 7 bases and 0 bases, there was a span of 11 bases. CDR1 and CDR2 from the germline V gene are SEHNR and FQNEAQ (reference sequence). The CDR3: CASTIDRSTDTQYF. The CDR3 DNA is TGTGCCAGCACCATCGACAGGAGCACAGATACGCAGTATTTT.

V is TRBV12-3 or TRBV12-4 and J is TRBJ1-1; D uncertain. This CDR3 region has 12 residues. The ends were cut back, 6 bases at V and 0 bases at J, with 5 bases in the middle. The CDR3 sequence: CASRTMNTEAFF. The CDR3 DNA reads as TGTGCCAGCAGGACGATGAACACTGAAGCTTTCTTT.

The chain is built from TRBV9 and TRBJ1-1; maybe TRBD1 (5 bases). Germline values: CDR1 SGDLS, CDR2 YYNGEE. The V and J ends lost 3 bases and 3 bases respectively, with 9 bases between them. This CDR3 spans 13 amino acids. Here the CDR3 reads CASSGLTDTEAFF. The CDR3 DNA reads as TGTGCCAGCAGCGGTCTGACAGACACTGAAGCTTTCTTT.

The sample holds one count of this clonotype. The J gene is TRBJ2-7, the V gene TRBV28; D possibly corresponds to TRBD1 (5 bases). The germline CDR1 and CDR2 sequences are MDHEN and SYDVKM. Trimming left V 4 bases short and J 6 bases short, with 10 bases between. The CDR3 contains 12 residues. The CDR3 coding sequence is TGTGCCAGCAGTTCCCCAAGGGGCGAGCAGTACTTC. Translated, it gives CASSSPRGEQYF.

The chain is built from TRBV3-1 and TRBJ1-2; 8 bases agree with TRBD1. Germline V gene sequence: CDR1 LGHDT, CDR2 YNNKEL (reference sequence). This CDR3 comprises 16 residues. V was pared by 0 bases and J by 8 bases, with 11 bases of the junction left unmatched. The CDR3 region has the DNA TGTGCCAGCAGCCAAGATGGCGGACAGGGACTGGGAGGCTACACCTTC. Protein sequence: CASSQDGGQGLGGYTF.

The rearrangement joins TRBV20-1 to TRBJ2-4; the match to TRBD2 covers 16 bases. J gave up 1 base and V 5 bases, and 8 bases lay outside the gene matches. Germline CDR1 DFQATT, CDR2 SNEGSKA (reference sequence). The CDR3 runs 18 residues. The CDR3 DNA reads TGCAGTGCTGGAATGGGACTAGCGGGGGGGCGTGCCAAAAACATTCAGTACTTC. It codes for CSAGMGLAGGRAKNIQYF.

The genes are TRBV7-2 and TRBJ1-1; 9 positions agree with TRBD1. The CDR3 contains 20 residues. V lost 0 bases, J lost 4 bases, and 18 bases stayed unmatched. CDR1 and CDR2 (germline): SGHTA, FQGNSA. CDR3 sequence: CASSLAQLRDRAQRSTEAFF. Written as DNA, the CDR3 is TGTGCCAGCAGCTTAGCTCAACTCCGGGACAGGGCCCAGAGGAGCACTGAAGCTTTCTTT.

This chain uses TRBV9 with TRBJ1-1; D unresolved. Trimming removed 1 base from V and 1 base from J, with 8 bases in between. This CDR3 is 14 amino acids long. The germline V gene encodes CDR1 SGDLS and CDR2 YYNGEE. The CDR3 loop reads CASSVSGTNTEAFF. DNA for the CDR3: TGTGCCAGCAGCGTAAGCGGCACGAACACTGAAGCTTTCTTT. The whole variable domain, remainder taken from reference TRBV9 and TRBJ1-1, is DSGVTQTPKHLITATGQRVTLRCSPRSGDLSVYWYQQSLDQGLQFLIQYYNGEERAKGNILERFSAQQFPDLHSELNLSSLELGDSALYFCASSVSGTNTEAFFGQGTRLTVV.